This TCR beta chain was retrieved from a study of T cell responses to AZD1222 COVID-19 vaccine. Timing groups of about 4 and about 12 weeks for second doses were pooled. Broader study findings: Donor demographics were predominantly white British with a female majority; clonal diversity may be underestimated.

About this clone: The antigen is not known.

Libraries were prepared by immunoSEQ multiplex PCR; TCRdb keeps only in-frame clonotypes and omits some of them. The sample includes about 81,000 clones, more than 85% of them seen just once. The TCR comes from an adult who received the AZD1222 COVID-19 vaccine. The sequencing here drew on peripheral blood, taken 28 days after the second AZD1222 dose.

CDR3: CASNTPGQGADTEAFF. In nucleotides, the CDR3 is TGTGCCAGTAACACCCCGGGACAGGGGGCTGACACTGAAGCTTTCTTT. The gene calls are TRBV19 and TRBJ1-1, with 12 positions matching TRBD1. The CDR3 spans 16 residues. The trim removed 7 bases at V and 3 bases at J, leaving 9 bases unmatched. Looked up from germline, CDR1 is LNHDA and CDR2 is SQIVND (reference sequence). The entire variable domain, with the rest obtained from reference TRBV19 and TRBJ1-1, is as follows: DGGITQSPKYLFRKEGQNVTLSCEQNLNHDAMYWYRQDPGQGLRLIYYSQIVNDFQKGDIAEGYSVSREKKESFPLTVTSAQKNPTAFYLCASNTPGQGADTEAFFGQGTRLTVV.